This T cell receptor (beta chain) was identified during a study of blood T cell repertoires in COVID-19. Sequencing was performed with immunoSEQ multiplex PCR; in TCRdb, only in-frame clones are kept and a portion is missing. The sample includes about 310,000 clones, roughly 89% seen only once; the top ten take approximately 4%. From germline, CDR1 is MGHDK and CDR2 SYGVNS. With V trimmed by 4 bases and J by 8 bases, 6 bases remained unmatched. The CDR3 is 13 amino acids. Those enrolled, adults aged 18 to 89 years, came from 20 to 25 US areas. The gene calls are TRBV25-1 and TRBJ1-2, with TRBD1 matching 8 bases. The TCR was taken from a young woman with acute COVID-19. Sequenced material: PBMCs or T cells enriched from blood (not recorded which). The CDR3 loop is CASSATGADGYTF. For the CDR3, the DNA is TGTGCCAGCAGTGCGACAGGGGCGGACGGCTACACCTTC.